These T cell receptor beta chains were read from a single sample in a study of shared clonotypes between healthy human individuals. Profiling relied on immunoSEQ multiplex PCR, and the TCRdb table lists in-frame clones only, not all of them. The sample holds 1,100,000 or so clones, approximately 80% seen once. Sample: memory CD4+ T cells from PBMCs. These receptors all stem from a man aged 18 to 29 in good health. Some clones in this sample may be carry-over from other donors' samples. Each CDR3 is given with its conserved first and last residue. The D gene is left open where the match is weak. The listing skips clone size in some rows; elsewhere it reads once, few, many or a size class.

len	v_gene	d_gene	j_gene	abundance	CDR3aa	CDR3nt
14	TRBV6-5	TRBD2	TRBJ2-3	many	CASSSSGRTDTQYF	TGTGCCAGCAGTTCTAGCGGGAGAACAGATACGCAGTATTTT
13	TRBV28	.	TRBJ2-4	.	CASSFPGGSIQYF	TGTGCCAGCAGTTTTCCCGGGGGATCCATTCAGTACTTC
13	TRBV30	.	TRBJ1-5	.	CAWSVLGNQPQHF	TGTGCCTGGAGTGTACTGGGCAATCAGCCCCAGCATTTT
14	TRBV7-9	TRBD2	TRBJ2-1	.	CASSLALAVGEQFF	TGTGCCAGCAGCTTAGCCCTAGCGGTAGGGGAGCAGTTCTTC
17	TRBV19	TRBD1	TRBJ1-2	.	CASSIDGDRRRDYGYTF	TGTGCCAGTAGTATAGACGGGGACAGAAGACGGGACTATGGCTACACCTTC
16	TRBV9	TRBD2	TRBJ2-2	.	CASSVAAGGGTGELFF	TGTGCCAGCAGCGTAGCGGCGGGAGGGGGCACCGGGGAGCTGTTTTTT
14	TRBV7-2	.	TRBJ2-2	.	CASSFKAVAGELFF	TGTGCCAGCAGCTTTAAAGCGGTCGCCGGGGAGCTGTTTTTT
16	TRBV5-4	TRBD1	TRBJ2-6	few	CASSLATGAGANVLTF	TGTGCCAGCAGCTTGGCCACAGGGGCTGGGGCCAACGTCCTGACTTTC
14	TRBV5-4	.	TRBJ2-1	.	CASSLAGSYNEQFF	TGTGCCAGCAGCCTGGCCGGGTCCTACAATGAGCAGTTCTTC
15	TRBV2	TRBD1	TRBJ2-2	.	CASSGGQGNTGELFF	TGTGCCAGCAGTGGCGGACAGGGGAACACCGGGGAGCTGTTTTTT
16	TRBV7-9	TRBD2	TRBJ2-3	.	CASIWTLAASTDTQYF	TGTGCCAGCATCTGGACACTAGCGGCTAGCACAGATACGCAGTATTTT
14	TRBV7-2	.	TRBJ2-4	.	CASSFFPRAHIQYF	TGTGCCAGCAGCTTTTTCCCCAGGGCGCACATTCAGTACTTC
14	TRBV10-3	.	TRBJ2-7	.	CAIRGIGGSYEQYF	TGTGCCATCCGGGGGATAGGGGGGTCCTACGAGCAGTACTTC
14	TRBV2	.	TRBJ1-5	.	CASSGGYSNQPQHF	TGTGCCAGCAGCGGGGGTTATAGCAATCAGCCCCAGCATTTT
20	TRBV11-2	.	TRBJ2-1	.	CASSLEPPLWVTKRGNEQFF	TGTGCCAGCAGCTTAGAGCCTCCCCTTTGGGTAACCAAAAGGGGCAATGAGCAGTTCTTC
15	TRBV10-3	TRBD2	TRBJ2-3	.	CAISGGLAGTDTQYF	TGTGCCATCAGCGGGGGACTAGCAGGGACAGATACGCAGTATTTT
14	TRBV7-8	TRBD1	TRBJ1-2	.	CASSSLGQNYGYTF	TGTGCCAGCAGCTCACTGGGACAGAACTATGGCTACACCTTC
14	TRBV11-1	TRBD1	TRBJ1-2	.	CASSLNRQGTGYTF	TGTGCCAGCAGCCTCAACCGACAGGGGACTGGCTACACCTTC
18	TRBV27	.	TRBJ1-4	.	CASSLKGVGRSSPEKLFF	TGTGCCAGCAGTTTAAAAGGGGTGGGACGGTCTTCACCAGAGAAACTGTTTTTT
12	TRBV29-1	.	TRBJ2-7	.	CSVSGSTYEQYF	TGCAGCGTGTCGGGCAGCACCTACGAGCAGTACTTC
14	TRBV4-2	TRBD1	TRBJ1-2	few	CASSRGTVQDGYTF	TGTGCCAGCAGCCGAGGGACAGTCCAGGATGGCTACACCTTC
14	TRBV2	TRBD1	TRBJ1-1	.	CASRKTGGGTEAFF	TGTGCCAGCCGGAAAACAGGGGGCGGCACTGAAGCTTTCTTT
17	TRBV7-3	TRBD1	TRBJ2-2	.	CASSFTGQALNTGELFF	TGTGCCAGCAGCTTTACAGGACAGGCGTTGAACACCGGGGAGCTGTTTTTT
16	TRBV10-3	TRBD2	TRBJ2-7	.	CAISEWLAGAFSEQYF	TGTGCCATCAGTGAGTGGTTGGCGGGAGCGTTCAGCGAGCAGTACTTC
12	TRBV7-2	.	TRBJ1-2	.	CASTPLSYGYTF	TGTGCCAGCACCCCCTTATCCTATGGCTACACCTTC
16	TRBV11-2	.	TRBJ1-1	few	CASSLGKEGFGRPAFF	TGTGCCAGCAGCTTAGGGAAAGAGGGTTTCGGTCGGCCGGCTTTCTTT
14	TRBV2	.	TRBJ1-2	few	CASSEFEANYGYTF	TGTGCCAGCAGTGAATTTGAAGCTAACTATGGCTACACCTTC
11	TRBV5-1	.	TRBJ2-7	.	CASSGSYEQYF	TGCGCCAGCTCAGGATCCTACGAGCAGTACTTC
15	TRBV15	.	TRBJ1-4	.	CATSRSTATNEKLFF	TGTGCCACCAGCAGGAGCACGGCAACTAATGAAAAACTGTTTTTT
13	TRBV28	.	TRBJ1-4	.	CASSPRANEKLFF	TGTGCCAGCAGCCCCAGGGCTAATGAAAAACTGTTTTTT
15	TRBV9	.	TRBJ2-2	.	CASSVDNSYTGELFF	TGTGCCAGCAGCGTAGATAACAGCTACACCGGGGAGCTGTTTTTT
13	TRBV13	TRBD2	TRBJ2-7	.	CASSKRTSGEQYF	TGTGCCAGCAGCAAACGGACTAGCGGCGAGCAGTACTTC
11	TRBV20-1	.	TRBJ2-3	.	CSARGLDTQYF	TGCAGTGCTAGGGGGCTAGATACGCAGTATTTT
12	TRBV30	TRBD1	TRBJ1-2	.	CALTGAYDGYTF	TGTGCCTTGACAGGGGCCTACGATGGCTACACCTTC
14	TRBV29-1	.	TRBJ2-4	.	CSVEGQLAKNIQYF	TGCAGCGTTGAAGGACAGCTAGCCAAAAACATTCAGTACTTC
16	TRBV29-1	.	TRBJ2-7	many	CSVAGAEGQSLYEQYF	TGCAGCGTTGCGGGGGCCGAGGGACAGTCTCTGTACGAGCAGTACTTC
18	TRBV5-1	TRBD2	TRBJ2-2	.	CASSLGLAGGPGTGELFF	TGCGCCAGCAGCCTCGGACTAGCGGGAGGGCCGGGCACCGGGGAGCTGTTTTTT
18	TRBV9	TRBD2	TRBJ2-1	.	CASSVMGGPLAGDNEQFF	TGTGCCAGCAGCGTAATGGGGGGGCCGCTAGCGGGAGACAATGAGCAGTTCTTC